This entry concerns a single T cell receptor beta chain. Its antigen is unknown. TCRdb itself ran the 5' RACE reads through MiXCR, one entry per CDR3 protein. The sample consists of 470,000 or so distinct CDR3 sequences, about 20% of them appearing once. V lost 2 bases and J 2 bases, leaving 11 bases between the germline ends. This CDR3 spans 15 amino acids. Germline-derived CDR1 and CDR2 are MNHEY and SVGEGT. This entry comes from a study of T-cell memory formation after mild COVID-19. Study as a whole: TCR clusters mostly belonged to single donors.

Study-level results: Some SARS-CoV-2-responding clones were already detected in memory before infection. Later expanders leaned toward CD4+, whereas clones contracting from day 15 to 85 were balanced CD4/CD8. Among CD4+ contracting clones, most were CM and EM, and CD8+ ones EMRA.

The receptor was derived from a man younger than 35 who had mild COVID-19 (a few samples of this study predate the infection). Cell type and time point are not known. This rearrangement joins TRBV6-2 or TRBV6-3 to TRBJ2-3; TRBD1 might be the D (6 bases). Specimen: PBMCs or a T cell subset sorted from them (not recorded which). CDR3 nucleotides: TGTGCCAGCAGTTACAACCGGGACAACACAGATACGCAGTATTTT. Its translation is CASSYNRDNTDTQYF.